A selection of T cell receptor beta chains follows, all from one sample in a study of blood T cells in healthy people across ages. A single record per CDR3 protein comes from TCRdb applying MiXCR to the 5' RACE reads. The sample records roughly 730,000 distinct CDR3 sequences, about 56% being singletons. Material for sequencing was blood. All receptors derive from a man aged 40-55 years in good health. Each CDR3 is given with its conserved first and last residue. Fields, in order: V gene, clone size, CDR3 protein. Expanded clones get a size class; other rows say once, few or many, or leave the size out.

>TRBV28|-
CASSITGLAGNTDTQYF
>TRBV10-3|-
CAISSLATDEKLFF
>TRBV12-3/TRBV12-4|few
CASRWDIQETQYF
>TRBV20-1|-
CGARFMTDEQFF
>TRBV3-1|-
CASSQDYRLAGPLQGTDTQYF
>TRBV4-2|-
CASSPDLGVRETQYF
>TRBV7-9|-
CASSYSSGMGYNEQFF
>TRBV7-3|-
CASSLGTYVGPSGADTQYF
>TRBV11-2|-
CASLTWERGQETQYF
>TRBV11-2|-
CASSLGILAASTDTQYF
>TRBV6-2/TRBV6-3|few
CASSYSNWHSYNEQFF
>TRBV28|-
CASMGVAGGQSSYEQYF
>TRBV5-1|-
CASSDSLAGVDGELFF
>TRBV6-4|-
CASIQGPLNQPQHF
>TRBV28|-
CASSEWGLAEETQYF
>TRBV7-2|-
CASSSFSGTSTDTQYF
>TRBV28|-
CASSREIGETQYF
>TRBV6-5|-
CASSSRGRGQPQHF
>TRBV2|once
CASSPGLAGIHSSYEQYF
>TRBV6-5|few
CASSYSSPSGVYNEQFF
>TRBV20-1|-
CSARSGLQTYEQYF
>TRBV7-2|-
CASSSQGVRRTPLHF
>TRBV28|once
CASSSRSNLEQEAQYF
>TRBV5-1|many
CASSLEPRQADTQYF